The present entry profiles one T cell receptor beta chain with its context. The PCR employed 60 Vbeta primers together with 13 Jbeta primers. The assay was immunoSEQ multiplex PCR, and TCRdb's table has in-frame clones only and misses some. Counted here are hundreds of thousands of clones, more than 85% occurring once; the ten biggest clones make up around 1%. The sample originates from a study of cytomegalovirus exposure and HLA in healthy donors. CDR3 length: 16 residues. After removal of 3 bases from V and 2 bases from J, the junction contained 6 bases not matched to a gene. Germline V gene lookup returns CDR1 WNHNN and CDR2 SYGVQD (reference sequence).

Sequences were obtained from PBMCs. The chain employs TRBV10-1 and TRBJ2-5, with 10 bases identical to TRBD2. The receptor was derived from a woman aged 18-29 years in good health and CMV-seronegative. The CDR3: CASSDLAGASQETQYF. CDR3 bases: TGCGCCAGCAGTGACCTAGCGGGAGCCTCTCAAGAGACCCAGTACTTC.